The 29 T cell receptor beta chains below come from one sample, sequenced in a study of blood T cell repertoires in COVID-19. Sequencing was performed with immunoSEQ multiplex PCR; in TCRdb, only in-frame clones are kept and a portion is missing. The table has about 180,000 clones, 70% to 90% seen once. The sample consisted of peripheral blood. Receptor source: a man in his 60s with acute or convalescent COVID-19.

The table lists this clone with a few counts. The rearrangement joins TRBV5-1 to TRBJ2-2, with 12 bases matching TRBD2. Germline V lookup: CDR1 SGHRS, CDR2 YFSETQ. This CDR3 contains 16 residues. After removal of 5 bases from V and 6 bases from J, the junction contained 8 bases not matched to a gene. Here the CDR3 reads CASSSSGRAIAGELFF. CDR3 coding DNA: TGCGCCAGCAGTTCTAGCGGGAGGGCCATAGCCGGGGAGCTGTTTTTT.

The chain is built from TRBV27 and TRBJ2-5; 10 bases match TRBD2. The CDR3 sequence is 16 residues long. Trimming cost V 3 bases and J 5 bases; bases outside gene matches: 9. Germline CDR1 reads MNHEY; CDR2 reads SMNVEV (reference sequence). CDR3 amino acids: CASSFLAGEEGETQYF. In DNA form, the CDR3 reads TGTGCCAGCAGTTTCCTAGCGGGAGAGGAGGGGGAGACCCAGTACTTC.

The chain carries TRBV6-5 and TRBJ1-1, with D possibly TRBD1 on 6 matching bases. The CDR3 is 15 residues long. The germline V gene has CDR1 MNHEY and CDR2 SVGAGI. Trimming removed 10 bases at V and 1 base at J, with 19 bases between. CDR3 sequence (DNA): TGTGCCACCACATACATGAGGGGGGGGAACACTGAAGCTTTCTTT. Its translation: CATTYMRGGNTEAFF.

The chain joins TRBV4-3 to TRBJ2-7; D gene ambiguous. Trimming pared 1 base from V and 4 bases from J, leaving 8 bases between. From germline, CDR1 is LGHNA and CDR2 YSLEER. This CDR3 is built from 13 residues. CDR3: CASSQGFRYEQYF. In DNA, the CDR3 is TGCGCCAGCAGCCAAGGTTTCCGTTACGAGCAGTACTTC.

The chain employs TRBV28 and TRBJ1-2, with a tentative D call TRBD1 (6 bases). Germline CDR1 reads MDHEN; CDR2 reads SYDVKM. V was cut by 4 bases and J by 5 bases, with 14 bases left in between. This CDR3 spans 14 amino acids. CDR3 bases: TGTGCCAGCAGTTCAGGGGCCTTGGGTTATGGCTACACCTTC. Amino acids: CASSSGALGYGYTF.

In nucleotides, the CDR3 is TGCGCCAGCAGCCAAGACCCCGGGACAGGGGCGGGGGAGCAGTACTTC. This translates into CASSQDPGTGAGEQYF. The gene calls are TRBV4-3 and TRBJ2-7, with 10 nucleotides matching TRBD1. Trimming cost V 0 bases and J 7 bases; bases outside gene matches: 9. Per the germline V gene, CDR1 is LGHNA and CDR2 is YSLEER. The CDR3 loop spans 16 amino acids.

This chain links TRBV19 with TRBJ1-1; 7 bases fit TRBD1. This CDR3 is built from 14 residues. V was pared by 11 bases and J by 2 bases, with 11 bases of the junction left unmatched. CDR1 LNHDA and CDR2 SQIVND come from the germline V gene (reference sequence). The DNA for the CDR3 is TGTGCCTCCCAGGGGGGAGAACTTAACACTGAAGCTTTCTTT. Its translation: CASQGGELNTEAFF.

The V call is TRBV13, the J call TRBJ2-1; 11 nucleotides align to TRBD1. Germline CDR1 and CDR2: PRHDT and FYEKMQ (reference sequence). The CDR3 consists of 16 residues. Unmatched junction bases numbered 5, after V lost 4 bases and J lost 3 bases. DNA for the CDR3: TGTGCCAGCAGCTACCGGGGGACAGGGGGCTACAATGAGCAGTTCTTC. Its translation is CASSYRGTGGYNEQFF.

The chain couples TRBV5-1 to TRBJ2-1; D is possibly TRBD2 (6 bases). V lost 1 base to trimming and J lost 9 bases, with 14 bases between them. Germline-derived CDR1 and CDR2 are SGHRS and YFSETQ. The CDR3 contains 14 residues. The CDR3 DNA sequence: TGCGCCAGCAGCTTGACTCCCGACGGGGGTGAGCAGTTCTTC. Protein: CASSLTPDGGEQFF.

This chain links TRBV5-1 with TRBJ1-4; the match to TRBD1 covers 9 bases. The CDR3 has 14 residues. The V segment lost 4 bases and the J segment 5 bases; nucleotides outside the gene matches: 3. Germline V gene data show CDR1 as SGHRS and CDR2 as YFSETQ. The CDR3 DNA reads TGCGCCAGCAGCCCCGGGACAGGGAATGAAAAACTGTTTTTT. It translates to CASSPGTGNEKLFF.

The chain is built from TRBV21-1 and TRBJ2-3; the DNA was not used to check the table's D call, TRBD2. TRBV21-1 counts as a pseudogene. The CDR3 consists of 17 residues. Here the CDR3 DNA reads TGTGCCAGCAGCAAAGTTCTAGCGGGGGGAAACACAGATACGCAGTATTTT. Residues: CASSKVLAGGNTDTQYF.

CDR3 sequence (DNA): TGTGCCAGCAGTTTATATGACCAGGGGGCCTGGAATTCACCCCTCCACTTT. Its translation is CASSLYDQGAWNSPLHF. The chain has TRBV28 and TRBJ1-6, with 8 positions matching TRBD1. V lost 1 base to trimming and J lost 7 bases; unmatched junction nucleotides: 9. The CDR3 is made up of 17 amino acids. The germline V gene encodes CDR1 MDHEN and CDR2 SYDVKM.

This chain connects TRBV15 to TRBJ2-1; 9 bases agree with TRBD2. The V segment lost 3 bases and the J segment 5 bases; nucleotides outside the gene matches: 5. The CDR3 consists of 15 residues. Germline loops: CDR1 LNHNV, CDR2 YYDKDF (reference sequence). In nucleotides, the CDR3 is TGTGCCACCAGCAGGACTAGCGGAAACCACAATGAGCAGTTCTTC. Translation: CATSRTSGNHNEQFF.

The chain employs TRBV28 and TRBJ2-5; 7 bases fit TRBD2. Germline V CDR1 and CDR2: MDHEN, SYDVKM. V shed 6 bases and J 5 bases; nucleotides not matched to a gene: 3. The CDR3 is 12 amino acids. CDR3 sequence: CASRAGGETQYF. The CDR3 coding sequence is TGTGCCAGCAGGGCCGGGGGGGAGACCCAGTACTTC.

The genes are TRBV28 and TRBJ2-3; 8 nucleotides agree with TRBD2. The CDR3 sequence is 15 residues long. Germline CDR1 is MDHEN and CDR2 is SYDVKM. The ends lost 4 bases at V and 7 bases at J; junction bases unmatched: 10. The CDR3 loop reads CASSSPGGNTYTQYF. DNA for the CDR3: TGTGCCAGCAGTTCCCCGGGGGGGAATACTTATACGCAGTATTTT.

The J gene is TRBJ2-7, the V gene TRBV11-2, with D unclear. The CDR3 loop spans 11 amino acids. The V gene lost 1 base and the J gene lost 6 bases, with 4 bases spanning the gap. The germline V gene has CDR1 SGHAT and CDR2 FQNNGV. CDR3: CASSLVLEQYF. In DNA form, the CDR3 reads TGTGCCAGCAGCTTAGTACTCGAGCAGTACTTC.

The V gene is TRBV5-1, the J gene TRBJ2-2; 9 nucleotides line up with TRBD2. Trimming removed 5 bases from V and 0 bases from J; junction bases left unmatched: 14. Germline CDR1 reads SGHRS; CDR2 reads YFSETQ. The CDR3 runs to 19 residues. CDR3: CASSPQPNSGGANTGELFF. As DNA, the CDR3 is TGCGCCAGCAGTCCGCAACCCAATAGCGGGGGCGCGAACACCGGGGAGCTGTTTTTT.

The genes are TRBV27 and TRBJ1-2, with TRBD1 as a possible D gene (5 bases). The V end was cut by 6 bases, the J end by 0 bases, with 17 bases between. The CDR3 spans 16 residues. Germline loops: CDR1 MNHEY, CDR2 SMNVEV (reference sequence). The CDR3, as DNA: TGTGCCAGCAGCGACGCGGTCGGGGGAGCTAACTATGGCTACACCTTC. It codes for CASSDAVGGANYGYTF.

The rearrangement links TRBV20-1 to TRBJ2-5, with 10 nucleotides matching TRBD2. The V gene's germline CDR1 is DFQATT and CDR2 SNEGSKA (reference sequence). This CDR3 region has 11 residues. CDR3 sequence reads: CSPLAGITQYF. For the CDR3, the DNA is TGCAGCCCACTAGCGGGAATCACCCAGTACTTC.

Here the CDR3 DNA reads TGTGCCAGTAGTCCCCGGGTGAGCACAGATACGCAGTATTTT. It codes for CASSPRVSTDTQYF. This sequence joins TRBV19 and TRBJ2-3; D uncertain. The length of the CDR3 is 14 residues. CDR1 LNHDA and CDR2 SQIVND come from the germline V gene (reference sequence). The ends were cut back, 5 bases at V and 0 bases at J, with 9 bases in the middle.

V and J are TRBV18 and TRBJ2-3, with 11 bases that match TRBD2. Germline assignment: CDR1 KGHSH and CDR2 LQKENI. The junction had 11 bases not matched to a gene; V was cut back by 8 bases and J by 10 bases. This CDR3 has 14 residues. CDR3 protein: CASATSGSDIAQYF. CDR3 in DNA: TGTGCCAGCGCCACTAGCGGGAGCGATATAGCGCAGTATTTT.

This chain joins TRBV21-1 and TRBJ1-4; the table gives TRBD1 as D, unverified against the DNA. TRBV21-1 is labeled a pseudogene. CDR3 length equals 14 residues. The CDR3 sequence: CASSLGTGREKLFF. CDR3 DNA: TGTGCCAGCAGCCTAGGGACAGGGCGTGAAAAACTGTTTTTT.

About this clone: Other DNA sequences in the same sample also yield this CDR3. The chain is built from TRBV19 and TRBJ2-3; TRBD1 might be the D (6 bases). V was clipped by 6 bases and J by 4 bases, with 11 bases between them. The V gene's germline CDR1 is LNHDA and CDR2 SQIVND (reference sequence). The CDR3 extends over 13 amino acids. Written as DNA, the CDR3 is TGTGCCAGTAGCCTGAGACAGGCAGATACGCAGTATTTT. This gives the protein CASSLRQADTQYF.

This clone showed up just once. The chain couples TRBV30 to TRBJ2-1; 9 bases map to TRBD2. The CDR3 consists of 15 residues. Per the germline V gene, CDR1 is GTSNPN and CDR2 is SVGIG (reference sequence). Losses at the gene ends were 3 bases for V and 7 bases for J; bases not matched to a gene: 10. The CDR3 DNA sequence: TGTGCCTGGAGACCACCCGGGACTAGCTCTAATGAGCAGTTCTTC. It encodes CAWRPPGTSSNEQFF.

Here the CDR3 DNA reads TGTGCCAGCACCCCTGGGACTGTTGGAAACACCATATATTTT. Its protein is CASTPGTVGNTIYF. The rearrangement links TRBV28 to TRBJ1-3, with D possibly being TRBD1 (5 bases). The CDR3 is 14 residues long. From germline, CDR1 is MDHEN and CDR2 SYDVKM. With 7 bases removed from V and 3 bases from J, the gap between germline ends came to 13 bases.

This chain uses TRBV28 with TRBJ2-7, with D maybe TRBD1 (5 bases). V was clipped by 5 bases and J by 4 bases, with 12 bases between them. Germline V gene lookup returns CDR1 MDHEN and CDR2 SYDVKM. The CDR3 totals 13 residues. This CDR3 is CASSQGPLYEQYF. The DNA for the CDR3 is TGTGCCAGCAGTCAGGGCCCCTTATACGAGCAGTACTTC.

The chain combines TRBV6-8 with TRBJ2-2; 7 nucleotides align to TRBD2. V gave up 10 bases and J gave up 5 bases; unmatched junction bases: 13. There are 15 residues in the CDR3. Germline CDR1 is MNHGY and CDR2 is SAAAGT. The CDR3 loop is CATNRGEWETGELFF. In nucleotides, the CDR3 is TGTGCCACAAACCGGGGGGAGTGGGAGACCGGGGAGCTGTTTTTT.

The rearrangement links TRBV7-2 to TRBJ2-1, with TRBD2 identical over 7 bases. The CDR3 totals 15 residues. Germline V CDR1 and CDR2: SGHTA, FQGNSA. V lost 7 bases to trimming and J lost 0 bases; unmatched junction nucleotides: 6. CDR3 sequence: CASMFSGNSYNEQFF. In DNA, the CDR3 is TGTGCCAGCATGTTCAGCGGGAACTCCTACAATGAGCAGTTCTTC. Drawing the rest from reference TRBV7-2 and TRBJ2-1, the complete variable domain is GAGVSQSPSNKVTEKGKDVELRCDPISGHTALYWYRQSLGQGLEFLIYFQGNSAPDKSGLPSDRFSAERTGGSVSTLTIQRTQQEDSAVYLCASMFSGNSYNEQFFGPGTRLTVL.

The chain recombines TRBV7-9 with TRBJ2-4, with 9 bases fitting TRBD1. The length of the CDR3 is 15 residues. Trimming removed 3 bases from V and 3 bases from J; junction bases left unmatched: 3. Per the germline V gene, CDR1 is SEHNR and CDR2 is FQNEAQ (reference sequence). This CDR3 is CASSFTGGGKNIQYF. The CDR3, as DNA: TGTGCCAGCAGCTTCACAGGGGGCGGCAAAAACATTCAGTACTTC.